The 24 T cell receptor beta chains below were found in one sample sequenced in a study of OX40 agonist ivuxolimab in advanced cancers. Sequenced by immunoSEQ multiplex PCR; TCRdb stores in-frame clones only, minus some. The data contain tens of thousands of clones, around 87% of them singletons. This material consisted of CD4+ or CD8+ T cells sorted from blood, taken in a trial of the OX40 agonist ivuxolimab. The receptors stem from an adult with an advanced solid tumor such as melanoma, head and neck, liver or kidney cancer.

The CDR3 sequence is CASDLAPRSYNSPLHF. The CDR3 region has the DNA TGTGCCAGCGACCTTGCCCCGCGATCCTATAATTCACCCCTCCACTTT. The chain employs TRBV28 and TRBJ1-6; D is unclear. The CDR3 has 16 amino acids. Germline CDR1 MDHEN, CDR2 SYDVKM. The V gene lost 8 bases and the J gene lost 1 base, with 15 bases spanning the gap.

This chain links TRBV11-2 with TRBJ1-1; 8 bases line up with TRBD1. The CDR3 consists of 16 residues. Germline CDR1 and CDR2: SGHAT and FQNNGV. After removal of 3 bases from V and 2 bases from J, the junction contained 8 bases not matched to a gene. The CDR3 is CASSFNTGGYNTEAFF. The DNA for the CDR3 is TGTGCCAGCAGCTTTAATACAGGGGGTTATAACACTGAAGCTTTCTTT.

This clone was found once. This rearrangement joins TRBV15 to TRBJ1-4, with 9 bases fitting TRBD1. CDR1 is LNHNV and CDR2 is YYDKDF in the germline V gene (reference sequence). The CDR3 is 14 residues long. After removal of 9 bases from V and 7 bases from J, the junction contained 9 bases not matched to a gene. The CDR3 protein is CATNDRGESEKLFF. In DNA form, the CDR3 reads TGTGCCACGAATGACAGGGGGGAGAGTGAAAAACTGTTTTTT.

The chain couples TRBV2 to TRBJ2-1, with 12 bases fitting TRBD1. Germline CDR1 reads SNHLY; CDR2 reads FYNNEI. Losses at the gene ends were 5 bases for V and 8 bases for J; bases not matched to a gene: 10. The CDR3 consists of 16 residues. This CDR3 is CASSINRDRGHDEQFF. CDR3 bases: TGTGCCAGCAGTATTAACCGGGACAGGGGGCACGATGAGCAGTTCTTC.

The chain has TRBV5-5 and TRBJ2-7; perhaps TRBD1 as D (6 bases). This CDR3 has 14 residues. Trimming stripped 4 bases from V and 3 bases from J, with 14 bases between. Germline V gene data show CDR1 as SGHKS and CDR2 as YYEKEE (reference sequence). The CDR3 region has the DNA TGTGCCAGCAGCCGTTTCAGGGGCGACTACGAGCAGTACTTC. This encodes CASSRFRGDYEQYF.

This rearrangement joins TRBV2 to TRBJ1-4; maybe TRBD1 (5 bases). CDR1 is SNHLY and CDR2 is FYNNEI in the germline V gene. V lost 6 bases and J lost 1, with 15 bases in between. The length of the CDR3 is 16 residues. The CDR3, as DNA: TGTGCCAGCAGGGGGACGGACTTGGAAACTAATGAAAAACTGTTTTTT. It translates to CASRGTDLETNEKLFF.

The rearrangement uses TRBV7-9 and TRBJ1-4; D gene uncertain. The CDR3 totals 15 residues. The germline V gene encodes CDR1 SEHNR and CDR2 FQNEAQ (reference sequence). The germline V and J ends were trimmed by 2 bases and 4 bases, with 11 bases remaining between them. In DNA form, the CDR3 reads TGTGCCAGCAGCTTACTATGGCAGAGTAATGAAAAACTGTTTTTT. Its translation: CASSLLWQSNEKLFF.

J is TRBJ2-2 and V is TRBV5-8; the D call may be TRBD1 or TRBD2 (5 bases each). V was pared by 6 bases and J by 4 bases, with 10 bases between. CDR1 is SGHTS, CDR2 YDEGEE, per germline. The CDR3 length is 13 residues. The CDR3 loop is CASNYGTTGELFF. Written as DNA, the CDR3 is TGTGCCAGCAACTATGGGACCACCGGGGAGCTGTTTTTT.

This clone was picked up one time. This sequence joins TRBV11-3 and TRBJ2-7; D unresolved. Trimming took off 2 bases at V and 0 bases at J, with 5 bases between the two ends. The CDR3 loop spans 13 amino acids. Germline loops: CDR1 SGHNT, CDR2 YENEEA. The CDR3 protein is CASSLSTSYEQYF. CDR3 nucleotide sequence: TGTGCCAGCAGCTTAAGTACCTCCTACGAGCAGTACTTC.

The chain employs TRBV13 and TRBJ2-7; D not resolved. Germline V CDR1 and CDR2: PRHDT, FYEKMQ (reference sequence). The CDR3 has 13 amino acids. V lost 5 bases and J 5 bases, leaving 13 bases between the germline ends. CDR3: CASSAPDLNEQYF. The CDR3 nucleotides are TGTGCCAGCAGCGCCCCAGACCTCAACGAGCAGTACTTC. The complete variable domain, with remaining parts taken from reference TRBV13 and TRBJ2-7, reads AAGVIQSPRHLIKEKRETATLKCYPIPRHDTVYWYQQGPGQDPQFLISFYEKMQSDKGSIPDRFSAQQFSDYHSELNMSSLELGDSALYFCASSAPDLNEQYFGPGTRLTVT.

J is TRBJ2-1 and V is TRBV4-1; weak D call: TRBD2 (5 bases). V lost 4 bases and J lost 3, with 25 bases in between. This CDR3 comprises 19 residues. Germline V gene data show CDR1 as MGHRA and CDR2 as YSYEKL. CDR3 coding DNA: TGCGCCAGCAGCCGCGCAAATGAAGCGGCCCCACGGGACTACAATGAGCAGTTCTTC. This gives the protein CASSRANEAAPRDYNEQFF.

V and J are TRBV6-5 and TRBJ2-7; a possible D gene is TRBD2 (6 bases). V lost 0 bases to trimming and J lost 0 bases, with 9 bases between them. This CDR3 comprises 15 residues. CDR1 is MNHEY, CDR2 SVGAGI, per germline. CDR3 DNA: TGTGCCAGCAGTTACTCAGTGGGGGGCTCCTACGAGCAGTACTTC. Translating gives CASSYSVGGSYEQYF.

The chain combines TRBV4-3 with TRBJ2-7, with D perhaps TRBD1 or TRBD2 (6 bases each). This CDR3 has 16 residues. Per germline, CDR1 LGHNA and CDR2 YSLEER. Trimming left V 0 bases short and J 5 bases short, with 17 bases between. CDR3 residues: CASSQDDRGGGDEQYF. The DNA for the CDR3 is TGCGCCAGCAGCCAAGATGATAGAGGGGGAGGCGACGAGCAGTACTTC.

The chain carries TRBV19 and TRBJ2-7; D gene uncertain. CDR3 size: 14 residues. Per the germline V gene, CDR1 is LNHDA and CDR2 is SQIVND (reference sequence). The germline V and J ends were trimmed by 3 bases and 6 bases, with 15 bases remaining between them. DNA for the CDR3: TGTGCCAGTAGTATGGTTGGGATGAGAGGCGAGCAGTACTTC. Protein: CASSMVGMRGEQYF.

The chain recombines TRBV14 with TRBJ1-2; the D gene is possibly TRBD1 (5 bases). V gave up 5 bases and J gave up 5 bases, with 9 bases separating them. Germline values: CDR1 SGHDN, CDR2 FVKESK. The CDR3 totals 12 residues. Written as DNA, the CDR3 is TGTGCCAGCAGCTCTGAGGGGTATGGCTACACCTTC. Amino acid sequence: CASSSEGYGYTF.

V usage is TRBV6-5 and J usage is TRBJ2-1; perhaps TRBD2 as D (5 bases). Germline loops: CDR1 MNHEY, CDR2 SVGAGI. V lost 0 bases, J lost 10 bases, and 10 bases lay in between. This CDR3 contains 13 residues. The CDR3 bases are TGTGCCAGCAGTTACTCGACGGGGATCGAGCAGTTCTTC. It is translated as CASSYSTGIEQFF.

The gene calls are TRBV6-1 and TRBJ1-2; D not certain. Germline V gene data show CDR1 as MNHNS and CDR2 as SASEGT. Between the trimmed V and J ends, which lost 6 bases and 2 bases, there was a span of 16 bases. This CDR3 spans 15 amino acids. CDR3 protein: CASSLEAPANYGYTF. In nucleotides, the CDR3 is TGTGCCAGCAGCCTCGAGGCCCCAGCCAACTATGGCTACACCTTC.

This sequence joins TRBV5-6 and TRBJ1-1, with D possibly being TRBD1 (5 bases). The CDR3 spans 14 residues. From germline, CDR1 is SGHDT and CDR2 YYEEEE. V lost 0 bases and J 6 bases, leaving 12 bases between the germline ends. The CDR3 loop reads CASSLVGRAPEAFF. As DNA, the CDR3 is TGTGCCAGCAGCTTGGTCGGCAGGGCACCTGAAGCTTTCTTT.

As DNA, the CDR3 is TGTGCCAGCAGCTTGGCCAGCAATGAGCAGTTCTTC. This encodes CASSLASNEQFF. This sequence joins TRBV5-6 and TRBJ2-1; D call uncertain. Per germline, CDR1 SGHDT and CDR2 YYEEEE. This CDR3 is built from 12 residues. V shed 0 bases and J shed 6 bases, with 4 bases lying between them.

This clone was seen just once. This rearrangement joins TRBV19 to TRBJ1-1; D is undetermined. Per the germline V gene, CDR1 is LNHDA and CDR2 is SQIVND (reference sequence). Trimming took 6 bases from V and 3 from J, leaving 11 bases between them. This CDR3 contains 13 residues. The CDR3 loop is CASRSLGDTEAFF. The CDR3 region has the DNA TGTGCCAGTAGATCTCTCGGGGACACTGAAGCTTTCTTT.

This clone was detected only once. This rearrangement joins TRBV5-1 to TRBJ2-3, with D tentatively TRBD2 (6 bases). The germline CDR1 and CDR2 sequences are SGHRS and YFSETQ. The CDR3 has 15 amino acids. The ends were cut back, 2 bases at V and 3 bases at J, with 13 bases in the middle. The CDR3 DNA sequence: TGCGCCAGCAGCTTTTCCCGGGGGATTACAGATACGCAGTATTTT. The encoded protein is CASSFSRGITDTQYF.

This chain uses TRBV7-2 with TRBJ2-7, with D hard to call. Trimming left V 5 bases short and J 0 bases short, with 5 bases between. This CDR3 comprises 12 residues. Germline V gives CDR1 SGHTA, CDR2 FQGNSA. For the CDR3, the DNA is TGTGCCAGCAGCCTAAGCTCCTACGAGCAGTACTTC. Translated: CASSLSSYEQYF.

This clone has a handful of counts. This chain uses TRBV5-5 with TRBJ1-1; D remains unclear. CDR3 size: 13 residues. Germline values: CDR1 SGHKS, CDR2 YYEKEE (reference sequence). V lost 2 bases and J lost 4, with 9 bases in between. In nucleotides, the CDR3 is TGTGCCAGCAGCTTTAGGGTAGGCACTGAAGCTTTCTTT. Amino acids: CASSFRVGTEAFF.

The chain combines TRBV28 with TRBJ2-1; D may be TRBD2 (6 bases). Germline V gives CDR1 MDHEN, CDR2 SYDVKM. V was shortened by 7 bases and J by 0 bases, with 19 bases between the two germline ends. The CDR3 length is 17 residues. The CDR3 DNA reads TGTGCCAGCACCCTAGGGGTCGGGGGAGGCTCCTACAATGAGCAGTTCTTC. Protein: CASTLGVGGGSYNEQFF.